These 19 T cell receptor beta chains came from one sample sequenced in a study of T cell responses to AZD1222 COVID-19 vaccine (dated by TCRdb to about 2021). Libraries were prepared through the immunoSEQ multiplex PCR assay. This immuneACCESS table, as held by TCRdb, lists in-frame sequences with V and J called but not all clones. Of the missing ones, under half trace to an unresolved V gene in checked studies; the others have no known cause. The sample data list over 65,000 clones, and approximately 90% of these were observed just once. Around 7.1% of the sample goes to the ten largest clones. The sample's time point label, decoded: baseline before first vaccination. The intended sense of this specimen's treatment or condition label: meningococcal conjugate vaccine given as trial control. Source: peripheral blood, taken on day 0 of MenACWY control vaccination. These TCRs come from an adult in good health.

This chain joins TRBV6-5 and TRBJ2-5; 7 bases align to TRBD2. CDR3 length equals 14 residues. Germline CDR1 MNHEY, CDR2 SVGAGI. V lost 0 bases, J lost 3 bases, and 1 base stayed unmatched. The CDR3 DNA follows: TGTGCCAGCAGTTACTCAGGGAGGGAAGAGACCCAGTACTTC. Protein: CASSYSGREETQYF.

The chain combines TRBV9 with TRBJ2-3, with unresolved D. The V end was cut by 1 base, the J end by 0 bases, with 6 bases between. The CDR3 has 14 residues. The germline V gene has CDR1 SGDLS and CDR2 YYNGEE. The CDR3 nucleotides are TGTGCCAGCAGCGTAACCCCTAGCACAGATACGCAGTATTTT. Its translation is CASSVTPSTDTQYF.

Here the CDR3 reads CASSREGMPDYEQYF. DNA for the CDR3: TGTGCCAGTAGTCGGGAGGGAATGCCCGACTACGAGCAGTACTTC. The chain joins TRBV19 to TRBJ2-7; 8 bases agree with TRBD2. The germline CDR1 and CDR2 sequences are LNHDA and SQIVND (reference sequence). Trimming removed 5 bases from V and 3 bases from J; junction bases left unmatched: 9. There are 15 residues in the CDR3.

In its sample, this clone was seen once. This chain uses TRBV9 with TRBJ2-3, with TRBD1 matching 10 bases. The CDR3 totals 15 residues. Germline V gene data show CDR1 as SGDLS and CDR2 as YYNGEE. The V and J ends lost 3 bases and 7 bases, in that order; junction bases with no gene match: 8. CDR3 in amino acids: CASSAGQGRTYTQYF. The DNA for the CDR3 is TGTGCCAGCAGCGCGGGACAGGGGCGAACCTATACGCAGTATTTT.

The chain is built from TRBV18 and TRBJ1-4; D is perhaps TRBD1 (6 bases). This CDR3 comprises 17 residues. Germline assignment: CDR1 KGHSH and CDR2 LQKENI. With 1 base removed from V and 7 bases from J, the gap between germline ends came to 19 bases. DNA for the CDR3: TGTGCCAGCTCACCACGGTCGATCGCGGGGGGCGGTGAAAAACTGTTTTTT. Residues: CASSPRSIAGGGEKLFF.

This chain links TRBV5-1 with TRBJ2-5; a weak D match, TRBD2 (5 bases). V was clipped by 3 bases and J by 3 bases, with 15 bases between them. Per the germline V gene, CDR1 is SGHRS and CDR2 is YFSETQ. The CDR3 length is 15 residues. The CDR3 nucleotides are TGCGCCAGCAGCTCGACCTTAACTAGGAAAGAGACCCAGTACTTC. Translation gives CASSSTLTRKETQYF.

The chain carries TRBV24-1 and TRBJ2-1; D gene uncertain. CDR1 and CDR2 from the germline V gene are KGHDR and SFDVKD. V was shortened by 9 bases and J by 5 bases, with 19 bases between the two germline ends. This CDR3 region has 15 residues. Here the CDR3 DNA reads TGTGCCACCTCTACCGGAGCAGCCGGGCACAATGAGCAGTTCTTC. As protein: CATSTGAAGHNEQFF.

The J gene is TRBJ1-3, the V gene TRBV5-1; 8 bases match TRBD1. Germline V gene sequence: CDR1 SGHRS, CDR2 YFSETQ. V was clipped by 3 bases and J by 0 bases; unmatched bases: 5. CDR3 length equals 16 residues. The DNA for the CDR3 is TGCGCCAGCAGCTCGTCGGGACAGGACTCTGGAAACACCATATATTTT. Amino acids: CASSSSGQDSGNTIYF.

The J gene is TRBJ1-3, the V gene TRBV5-1, with D maybe TRBD1 (6 bases). The CDR3 has 14 amino acids. Per germline, CDR1 SGHRS and CDR2 YFSETQ. The V gene lost 4 bases and the J gene lost 1 base, with 9 bases spanning the gap. CDR3 residues: CASSEQGSGNTIYF. The DNA of the CDR3 is TGCGCCAGCAGCGAGCAGGGGTCTGGAAACACCATATATTTT.

The rearrangement uses TRBV12-3 or TRBV12-4 and TRBJ1-1; D call uncertain. CDR3 length equals 11 residues. V shed 5 bases and J shed 3 bases, with 4 bases lying between them. The CDR3 protein is CASSRYTEAFF. CDR3 nucleotide sequence: TGTGCCAGCAGTCGTTACACTGAAGCTTTCTTT.

In its sample, this clone was seen once. The chain links TRBV19 to TRBJ2-7; 8 bases align to TRBD1. CDR3 length: 14 amino acids. Trimming removed 6 bases from V and 5 bases from J; junction bases left unmatched: 9. The germline V gene has CDR1 LNHDA and CDR2 SQIVND (reference sequence). CDR3: CASSAQGGPDEQYF. CDR3 DNA: TGTGCCAGTAGCGCACAGGGGGGACCGGACGAGCAGTACTTC. The entire variable domain, with the rest obtained from reference TRBV19 and TRBJ2-7, is as follows: DGGITQSPKYLFRKEGQNVTLSCEQNLNHDAMYWYRQDPGQGLRLIYYSQIVNDFQKGDIAEGYSVSREKKESFPLTVTSAQKNPTAFYLCASSAQGGPDEQYFGPGTRLTVT.

The V call is TRBV6-5, the J call TRBJ2-1; 9 bases line up with TRBD2. Trimming at V came to 6 bases and at J to 4 bases, leaving 1 base not matched to a gene. The CDR3 is 13 amino acids. CDR1 is MNHEY and CDR2 is SVGAGI in the germline V gene. Here the CDR3 reads CASRAGGYNEQFF. Written as DNA, the CDR3 is TGTGCCAGCAGGGCGGGGGGGTACAATGAGCAGTTCTTC.

The genes are TRBV11-3 and TRBJ2-4; 8 nucleotides align to TRBD2. Germline V gives CDR1 SGHNT, CDR2 YENEEA. Trimming took 4 bases from V and 9 from J; bases not matched to a gene: 17. This CDR3 comprises 17 residues. CDR3 DNA: TGTGCCAGCAGCTCGGATGTTAGCGGGGATGAATTAGGCATTCAGTACTTC. Translation: CASSSDVSGDELGIQYF.

The chain joins TRBV5-1 to TRBJ2-5; 9 bases align to TRBD2. The CDR3 has 14 amino acids. Germline V gives CDR1 SGHRS, CDR2 YFSETQ. Trimming cost V 3 bases and J 5 bases; bases outside gene matches: 5. In DNA form, the CDR3 reads TGCGCCAGCAGCTCAGCGGGGGGAGAGGAGACCCAGTACTTC. Translated, it gives CASSSAGGEETQYF.

The chain combines TRBV28 with TRBJ1-5, with D unresolved. The CDR3 covers 14 residues. V lost 3 bases and J 0 bases, leaving 6 bases between the germline ends. Per germline, CDR1 MDHEN and CDR2 SYDVKM. The CDR3 region is CASSLGNSNQPQHF. The CDR3, as DNA: TGTGCCAGCAGTTTGGGGAATAGCAATCAGCCCCAGCATTTT.

The chain links TRBV5-6 to TRBJ2-3; D remains unclear. The CDR3 consists of 14 residues. Germline V gene lookup returns CDR1 SGHDT and CDR2 YYEEEE. The V end was cut by 1 base, the J end by 2 bases, with 8 bases between. Written as DNA, the CDR3 is TGTGCCAGCAGCTTGTTCAGCCCCACAGATACGCAGTATTTT. Amino acids: CASSLFSPTDTQYF.

This chain links TRBV21-1 with TRBJ1-5. TRBV21-1 is a recognized pseudogene. CDR3 length equals 17 residues. The CDR3 nucleotides are TGTGCCAGCAGCTCGAGAGGGACCTTAGGAAGCAATCAGCCCCAGCATTTT. Its translation: CASSSRGTLGSNQPQHF.

The genes are TRBV7-9 and TRBJ2-2; D perhaps matches TRBD1 (6 bases). This CDR3 has 16 amino acids. Trimming took 5 bases from V and 3 from J, leaving 16 bases between them. Germline V gives CDR1 SEHNR, CDR2 FQNEAQ (reference sequence). The chain's CDR3 is CASSASWGLDTGELFF. The CDR3 region has the DNA TGTGCCAGCAGCGCTAGTTGGGGGCTAGACACCGGGGAGCTGTTTTTT. Full variable domain (outside the CDR3, taken from reference TRBV7-9 and TRBJ2-2): DTGVSQNPRHKITKRGQNVTFRCDPISEHNRLYWYRQTLGQGPEFLTYFQNEAQLEKSRLLSDRFSAERPKGSFSTLEIQRTEQGDSAMYLCASSASWGLDTGELFFGEGSRLTVL.

The genes are TRBV12-3 or TRBV12-4 and TRBJ1-1; D uncertain. This CDR3 has 12 residues. Trimming removed 9 bases at V and 5 bases at J, with 13 bases between. CDR3 coding DNA: TGTGCCAGTGTCCAAACCGCGACTGAAGCTTTCTTT. It yields the protein CASVQTATEAFF.